Below, 5 T cell receptor beta chains from the same sample are listed, as sequenced in a study of response to subunit inactivated influenza vaccine (dated 2018 in TCRdb). Receptors were amplified or captured by RT-PCR. Instrument used: Illumina HiSeq 2500. TCRdb cleaned the public reads at Q25 with fastp, built clones with MiXCR and kept in-frame beta chains. Merged by CDR3 protein, the rows form single entries marked with the most common genes and DNA. The sample data list 700,000 to 900,000 distinct CDR3 sequences, and 21% of these were observed just once. The ten most abundant clones make up 10% of the sample. The source was PBMCs from blood, collected less than 6 days after vaccination. The receptors here all came from a man aged 50 to 59 who received an inactivated influenza vaccine. Donor details come from another sample of the same person, matched by shared clones.

Of note for this clonotype: An end of the junction does not agree with germline; a read error may underlie this. This sequence joins TRBV28 and TRBJ2-7; 8 positions agree with TRBD2. Per germline, CDR1 MDHEN and CDR2 SYDVKM. The CDR3 consists of 12 residues. Here the CDR3 reads CSSRPSGYEQYF. CDR3 nucleotides: TGTTCCAGCAGACCTAGCGGGTACGAGCAGTACTTC.

Only a few counts were recorded for this clonotype. The V and J genes are TRBV5-1 and TRBJ1-1; 7 bases fit TRBD1. V dropped 1 base and J dropped 2; count of bases not matched to a gene: 2. The CDR3 has 14 amino acids. Germline-derived CDR1 and CDR2 are SGHRS and YFSETQ. CDR3 DNA sequence: TGCGCCAGCAGCTTGCACAGGGGAAACACTGAAGCTTTCTTT. Amino acids: CASSLHRGNTEAFF.

This clonotype was seen a handful of times. The chain carries TRBV7-2 and TRBJ1-3; D is uncertain. CDR3 length: 14 residues. Between the trimmed V and J ends, which lost 0 bases and 4 bases, there was a span of 7 bases. Germline CDR1 and CDR2: SGHTA and FQGNSA. The CDR3 here is CASSLARGGNTIYF. CDR3 coding DNA: TGTGCCAGCAGCTTAGCCCGAGGGGGAAACACCATATATTTT.

Within the sample, this clonotype is medium-sized. The chain links TRBV12-3 or TRBV12-4 to TRBJ2-1; TRBD2 agrees at 8 bases. The length of the CDR3 is 19 residues. Trimming took 11 bases from V and 2 from J; bases not matched to a gene: 23. CDR3 loop: CAFSFGPVGGRIPYNEQFF. CDR3 nucleotides: TGTGCCTTCAGTTTCGGGCCTGTCGGCGGGAGGATACCCTACAATGAGCAGTTCTTC.

This clonotype was seen only once. The chain links TRBV20-1 to TRBJ2-2; D remains ambiguous. The germline CDR1 and CDR2 sequences are DFQATT and SNEGSKA (reference sequence). The germline V and J ends were trimmed by 4 bases and 4 bases, with 10 bases remaining between them. The CDR3 contains 13 residues. CDR3 DNA: TGCAGTGCTACTGCAGGATCCACCGGGGAGCTGTTTTTT. Protein sequence: CSATAGSTGELFF.